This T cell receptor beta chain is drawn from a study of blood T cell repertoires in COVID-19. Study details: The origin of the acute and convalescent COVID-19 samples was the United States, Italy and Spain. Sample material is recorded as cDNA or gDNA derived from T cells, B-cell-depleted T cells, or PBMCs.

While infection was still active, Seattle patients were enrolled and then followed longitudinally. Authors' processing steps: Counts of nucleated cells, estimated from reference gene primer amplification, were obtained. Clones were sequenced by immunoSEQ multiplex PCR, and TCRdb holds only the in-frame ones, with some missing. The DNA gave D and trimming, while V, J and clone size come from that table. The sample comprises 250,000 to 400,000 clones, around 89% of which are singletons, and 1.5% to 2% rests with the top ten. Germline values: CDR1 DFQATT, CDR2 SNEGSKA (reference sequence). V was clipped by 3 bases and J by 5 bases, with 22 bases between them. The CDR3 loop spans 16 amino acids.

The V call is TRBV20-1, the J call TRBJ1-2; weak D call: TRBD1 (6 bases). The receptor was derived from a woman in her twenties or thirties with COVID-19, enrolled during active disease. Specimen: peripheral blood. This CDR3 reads CSASMLGHRRRYGYTF. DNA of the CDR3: TGCAGTGCTAGTATGTTGGGACACCGGAGGCGTTATGGCTACACCTTC.